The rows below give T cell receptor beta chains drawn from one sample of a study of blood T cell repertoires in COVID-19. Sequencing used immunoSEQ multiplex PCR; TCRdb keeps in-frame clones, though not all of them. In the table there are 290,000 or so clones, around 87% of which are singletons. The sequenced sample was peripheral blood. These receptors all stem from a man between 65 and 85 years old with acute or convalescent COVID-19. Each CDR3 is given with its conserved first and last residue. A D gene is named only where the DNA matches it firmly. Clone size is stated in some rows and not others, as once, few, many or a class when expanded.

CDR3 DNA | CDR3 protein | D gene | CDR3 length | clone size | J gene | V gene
TGTGCCAGCAGCGGAAGTGGACAGGGCTACATTCAGTACTTC | CASSGSGQGYIQYF | TRBD1 | 14 | NA | TRBJ2-4 | TRBV5-5
TGTGCCTGGAGTTTCCTCCGACAGGACTCCTACGAGCAGTACTTC | CAWSFLRQDSYEQYF | NA | 15 | NA | TRBJ2-7 | TRBV30
TGTGCCAGCAGCGGACTAGCGGGTTACAATGAGCAGTTCTTC | CASSGLAGYNEQFF | TRBD2 | 14 | NA | TRBJ2-1 | TRBV5-4
TGTGCCAGCAGCCGGGACGGATCCGGGAGTTCACCCCTCCACTTT | CASSRDGSGSSPLHF | NA | 15 | NA | TRBJ1-6 | TRBV7-2
TGTGCCAGCAGTCAGGGGGGTGGAAACACCATATATTTT | CASSQGGGNTIYF | TRBD1 | 13 | NA | TRBJ1-3 | TRBV28
TGTGCCAGCAGCGTAGGGACAGTCTGGACCGAGCAGTACTTC | CASSVGTVWTEQYF | NA | 14 | NA | TRBJ2-7 | TRBV9
TGTGCCAGCAGCTTACAGTATGGTTCCTCTGGAAACACCATATATTTT | CASSLQYGSSGNTIYF | NA | 16 | NA | TRBJ1-3 | TRBV7-8
TGTGCCAGCATCGGCGGGACTAACTATGGCTACACCTTC | CASIGGTNYGYTF | NA | 13 | NA | TRBJ1-2 | TRBV6-6
TGTGCCAGCTCACCATTCCCTCCCCGGGACACGAACACTGAAGCTTTCTTT | CASSPFPPRDTNTEAFF | NA | 17 | NA | TRBJ1-1 | TRBV18
TGCGCCAGCAGCGACCGAGGGGGGGTATCCTACGAGCAGTACTTC | CASSDRGGVSYEQYF | NA | 15 | NA | TRBJ2-7 | TRBV5-1
TGCGCCAGCAGCCGAACCAGGGGGGCCACTGAAGCTTTCTTT | CASSRTRGATEAFF | TRBD1 | 14 | NA | TRBJ1-1 | TRBV5-1
TGTGCCACCAGTGTTACTAGCGGGAGGGGTACGCAGTATTTT | CATSVTSGRGTQYF | TRBD2 | 14 | few | TRBJ2-3 | TRBV24-1